This T cell receptor (beta chain) stems from a study of T-cell reconstitution after alpha-beta-depleted transplantation in children. The ends lost 5 bases at V and 3 bases at J; junction bases unmatched: 14. The CDR3 totals 17 residues. Germline-derived CDR1 and CDR2 are MNHEY and SMNVEV (reference sequence). Construction of the TCRbeta library involved unique molecular identifiers. MiXCR was run by TCRdb on the PCR reads, yielding one entry per CDR3 protein. Of over 150,000 distinct CDR3 sequences in the sample, about 14% were seen once. This clonotype was detected many times. The material sequenced was PBMCs from the stem cell graft donor, taken from the stem cell graft. This TCR derives from a human donor who donated a stem cell graft to a child with acute lymphoblastic leukemia. This chain links TRBV27 with TRBJ2-5, with TRBD1 matching over 8 bases. The CDR3: CASSRTGFLGEKETQYF. CDR3 bases: TGTGCCAGCAGTCGGACAGGGTTTCTAGGGGAGAAAGAGACCCAGTACTTC.